These 2 T cell receptor beta chains were sequenced from one sample in a study of T cell responses to AZD1222 COVID-19 vaccine. TCRdb's table, derived via immunoSEQ multiplex PCR, lists solely in-frame clones and lacks some. The table shows more than 95,000 clones, with roughly 93% occurring only once. Here the sequenced sample was peripheral blood, taken on day 0 of AZD1222 vaccination. All receptors derive from an adult in good health.

DNA for the CDR3: TGTGCCAGCAGCCGACGAAATGAGCAGTTCTTC. Translating gives CASSRRNEQFF. The rearrangement joins TRBV7-9 to TRBJ2-1; D gene uncertain. Germline loops: CDR1 SEHNR, CDR2 FQNEAQ (reference sequence). There are 11 residues in the CDR3. V was clipped by 5 bases and J by 7 bases, with 6 bases between them.

This chain connects TRBV3-1 (or the pseudogene TRBV3-2) to TRBJ1-1, with D perhaps matching TRBD1 (5 bases). V dropped 2 bases and J dropped 5 bases, with 12 bases sitting between them. The CDR3 contains 14 residues. CDR1 LGHDT and CDR2 YNNKEL come from the germline V gene (reference sequence). The CDR3 DNA reads as TGTGCCAGCAGCCAATGGGGGAAGAGAACTGAAGCTTTCTTT. Encoded protein: CASSQWGKRTEAFF.